This TCR beta chain was profiled in a study of T cells in Graves' hyperthyroidism and ophthalmopathy. In the study overall: The authors collected peripheral blood at initial diagnosis, before any treatment.

Per the germline V gene, CDR1 is SGDLS and CDR2 is YYNGEE. This CDR3 region has 15 residues. Comment on this clonotype: Its antigen remains unidentified. One end of the junction fails to match germline, which may point to a read error.

Whole-study results and caveats: Most expanded thyroid clonotypes above 0.001 recurred in blood.

Hyperthyroidism had been newly diagnosed in patients aged 18 to 65, and its duration was under 2 months. Uncontrolled infection, other autoimmune disease, pregnancy or lactation led to exclusion. RNA transcripts provided the source from which TCR beta CDR3 regions were amplified. The TCR CDR3 first-round RT-PCR relied on the HTBI primer set. In TCRdb, the multiplex PCR reads were re-called with MiXCR into one record per CDR3 protein. The table records under 130,000 distinct CDR3 sequences, about 50% of them present only once. The TCR comes from a man aged 40-49 years with Graves' hyperthyroidism. What was sequenced was blood. V and J are TRBV9 and TRBJ1-4; the D gene is possibly TRBD1 (5 bases). DNA of the CDR3: TGTGCCAGCAGCGCGGATTACTCCGGGACGTCGGAACTGTTCTTT. Amino acid sequence: CASSADYSGTSELFF.